These 25 T cell receptor beta chains share one sample of origin, sequenced in a study of shared T cell receptors in the human thymus. The protocol was immunoSEQ multiplex PCR, while the TCRdb copy is restricted to in-frame clones and leaves out a portion. Of some 720,000 clones listed, approximately 88% were seen once; the top ten hold 0.0085% to 0.012%. The same data also contributed to another study, on human thymus T cells.

Sequenced: thymocytes. The receptors come from a boy under two years old with a congenital heart defect.

V gene TRBV9 combines with J gene TRBJ1-1; D is undetermined. Germline V CDR1 and CDR2: SGDLS, YYNGEE. Trimming pared 3 bases from V and 3 bases from J, leaving 18 bases between. The CDR3 covers 16 residues. Here the CDR3 reads CASSAEGGIGDTEAFF. As DNA, the CDR3 is TGTGCCAGCAGCGCCGAGGGAGGGATCGGGGACACTGAAGCTTTCTTT. The entire variable domain, with the rest obtained from reference TRBV9 and TRBJ1-1, is as follows: DSGVTQTPKHLITATGQRVTLRCSPRSGDLSVYWYQQSLDQGLQFLIQYYNGEERAKGNILERFSAQQFPDLHSELNLSSLELGDSALYFCASSAEGGIGDTEAFFGQGTRLTVV.

This chain joins TRBV28 and TRBJ2-1, with 7 bases aligning to TRBD2. CDR1 and CDR2 from the germline V gene are MDHEN and SYDVKM. Trimming at V came to 5 bases and at J to 5 bases, leaving 15 bases not matched to a gene. The CDR3 is 17 amino acids. CDR3 DNA sequence: TGTGCCAGCAGTCCCAAAGCTGACGGGAGGTCTGACAATGAGCAGTTCTTC. Translating gives CASSPKADGRSDNEQFF.

Points on this clone: The germline gene is not matched at one end of the junction; a read error may be the cause. J is TRBJ2-7 and V is TRBV7-9; D may be TRBD1 (5 bases). Germline V gene lookup returns CDR1 SEHNR and CDR2 FQNEAQ (reference sequence). The CDR3 is 15 amino acids. Written as DNA, the CDR3 is TGTGCCAGCAGCCACGGTACAGGAGCCTCCGACGAGCAGTACTTC. This codes for CASSHGTGASDEQYF.

This clone was picked up a small number of times. This sequence joins TRBV29-1 and TRBJ2-7, with 13 bases identical to TRBD2. This CDR3 has 14 amino acids. Germline lookup yields CDR1 SQVTM and CDR2 ANQGSEA. The junction had 5 bases not matched to a gene; V was cut back by 5 bases and J by 4 bases. The CDR3, as DNA: TGCAGCGTTTCTGGGACTAGCGGGAATTACGAGCAGTACTTC. It encodes CSVSGTSGNYEQYF.

As DNA, the CDR3 is TGTGCCAGCAGTGTGGGGGCTAGCGGGAGGTGGACCCAGTACTTC. The encoded protein is CASSVGASGRWTQYF. This rearrangement joins TRBV6-1 to TRBJ2-5; TRBD2 aligns across 11 bases. Germline V CDR1 and CDR2: MNHNS, SASEGT. CDR3 length: 15 amino acids. With 4 bases clipped from V and 7 bases from J, the junction kept 8 bases outside the gene matches.

This clone was found once. V usage is TRBV11-2 and J usage is TRBJ1-2; a possible D gene is TRBD1 (5 bases). Per the germline V gene, CDR1 is SGHAT and CDR2 is FQNNGV. V gave up 1 base and J gave up 2 bases, with 17 bases separating them. The CDR3 has 17 residues. The CDR3 spells CASSLAAGKGLNYGYTF. The CDR3 DNA reads as TGTGCCAGCAGCTTAGCCGCAGGGAAGGGATTGAACTATGGCTACACCTTC.

This clone was detected only once. The CDR3 protein is CASSISQQPQHF. The CDR3, as DNA: TGTGCCAGTAGTATATCCCAACAGCCCCAGCATTTT. The rearrangement joins TRBV19 to TRBJ1-5; no clear D gene. The V gene's germline CDR1 is LNHDA and CDR2 SQIVND (reference sequence). Trimming cost V 2 bases and J 7 bases, with 6 bases left between them. The CDR3 is 12 residues long.

The J gene is TRBJ1-1, the V gene TRBV7-8, with a tentative D call TRBD1 (6 bases). Germline V lookup: CDR1 SGHVS, CDR2 FQNEAQ. This CDR3 comprises 14 residues. Trimming left V 5 bases short and J 3 bases short, with 13 bases between. This chain's CDR3 is CASSPGDIDTEAFF. The CDR3 nucleotides read TGTGCCAGCAGCCCCGGGGACATCGACACTGAAGCTTTCTTT.

The chain couples TRBV25-1 to TRBJ1-2; TRBD1 might be the D (5 bases). The CDR3 loop spans 16 amino acids. Trimming stripped 3 bases from V and 6 bases from J, with 20 bases between. Germline assignment: CDR1 MGHDK and CDR2 SYGVNS. The CDR3 loop is CASSDVPTRDKNGYTF. CDR3 nucleotides: TGTGCCAGCAGTGACGTCCCCACCAGGGATAAGAATGGCTACACCTTC.

This clone was observed a handful of times. The rearrangement joins TRBV19 to TRBJ2-3, with TRBD1 matching over 9 bases. The trim removed 5 bases at V and 0 bases at J, leaving 9 bases unmatched. The CDR3 sequence is 17 residues long. The V gene's germline CDR1 is LNHDA and CDR2 SQIVND (reference sequence). In DNA form, the CDR3 reads TGTGCCAGTAGTCTTGTCGGACAGGGGTCAAGCACAGATACGCAGTATTTT. This encodes CASSLVGQGSSTDTQYF.

This chain uses TRBV11-2 with TRBJ2-3; 16 bases line up with TRBD2. Unmatched junction bases numbered 6, after V lost 5 bases and J lost 1 base. CDR1 SGHAT and CDR2 FQNNGV come from the germline V gene. There are 18 residues in the CDR3. CDR3: CASSPGTSGRAGTDTQYF. For the CDR3, the DNA is TGTGCCAGCAGCCCCGGGACTAGCGGGAGGGCCGGCACAGATACGCAGTATTTT.

The chain employs TRBV15 and TRBJ2-1; 9 bases align to TRBD2. The V segment lost 0 bases and the J segment 7 bases; nucleotides outside the gene matches: 7. This CDR3 is 16 amino acids long. Germline CDR1 and CDR2: LNHNV and YYDKDF (reference sequence). In DNA, the CDR3 is TGTGCCACCAGCAGAGATGGGCGTCTAGCGGGGAATGAGCAGTTCTTC. Translating it yields CATSRDGRLAGNEQFF.

The gene calls are TRBV4-2 and TRBJ2-3; 11 bases match TRBD2. J lost 5 bases, V lost 4 bases, and 5 bases had no gene match. The CDR3 contains 15 residues. Looked up from germline, CDR1 is LGHNA and CDR2 is YNFKEQ. CDR3 residues: CASSRGTSGGDTQYF. In nucleotides, the CDR3 is TGTGCCAGCAGCCGAGGGACTAGCGGCGGAGATACGCAGTATTTT.

The chain combines TRBV15 with TRBJ2-3; the match to TRBD1 covers 9 bases. Germline assignment: CDR1 LNHNV and CDR2 YYDKDF (reference sequence). The CDR3 sequence is 17 residues long. V trimming: 5 bases; J trimming: 5 bases; junction bases outside the gene matches: 14. The CDR3 bases are TGTGCCACCAGCGGTCAACAGGGGGCTGTGAGTTTAGATACGCAGTATTTT. This encodes CATSGQQGAVSLDTQYF.

This chain joins TRBV7-9 and TRBJ2-1; 15 bases are a match to TRBD2. This CDR3 is 18 amino acids long. Germline V gene lookup returns CDR1 SEHNR and CDR2 FQNEAQ (reference sequence). The V gene end was trimmed by 2 bases and the J gene end by 6 bases; junction bases not matched to a gene: 8. CDR3 amino acids: CASSLTSGGLAGGNEQFF. The CDR3, as DNA: TGTGCCAGCAGCTTAACGTCAGGGGGACTAGCGGGGGGCAATGAGCAGTTCTTC.

The rearrangement joins TRBV27 to TRBJ2-7; 10 positions match TRBD1. Germline values: CDR1 MNHEY, CDR2 SMNVEV (reference sequence). The CDR3 runs to 15 residues. The junction had 6 bases not matched to a gene; V was cut back by 5 bases and J by 2 bases. This chain's CDR3 is CASSPRQGAAYEQYF. In DNA form, the CDR3 reads TGTGCCAGCAGTCCCCGACAGGGGGCGGCCTACGAGCAGTACTTC.

The chain links TRBV11-1 to TRBJ2-7; TRBD2 matches 8 bases. This CDR3 spans 17 amino acids. In germline, CDR1 is SGHAT, CDR2 FQDESV (reference sequence). The V segment lost 5 bases and the J segment 2 bases; nucleotides outside the gene matches: 14. CDR3 sequence reads: CASSLGPGLGSPYEQYF. For the CDR3, the DNA is TGTGCCAGCAGCCTGGGGCCGGGACTAGGCAGCCCCTACGAGCAGTACTTC.

This chain connects TRBV27 to TRBJ2-1; unclear D gene. CDR1 is MNHEY, CDR2 SMNVEV, per germline (reference sequence). CDR3 length: 13 residues. V shed 6 bases and J shed 5 bases, with 11 bases lying between them. Here the CDR3 DNA reads TGTGCCAGCAGCCAACTAATCCACAATGAGCAGTTCTTC. Protein sequence: CASSQLIHNEQFF.

This clone appeared a few times. The V and J genes are TRBV19 and TRBJ1-5, with a possible D match to TRBD1 (6 bases). Germline CDR1 reads LNHDA; CDR2 reads SQIVND (reference sequence). This CDR3 has 14 residues. The germline V and J ends were trimmed by 8 bases and 2 bases, with 13 bases remaining between them. The CDR3: CASGIQGCNQPQHF. DNA for the CDR3: TGTGCCAGTGGGATACAGGGTTGCAATCAGCCCCAGCATTTT.

The chain carries TRBV10-2 and TRBJ2-1; 11 nucleotides agree with TRBD2. The CDR3 covers 14 residues. Germline V gene data show CDR1 as WSHSY and CDR2 as SAAADI. Germline trimming cut 8 bases from V and 3 bases from J; bases unmatched to any gene: 3. CDR3 sequence: CASQTSGVYNEQFF. The CDR3 DNA sequence: TGCGCCAGCCAGACTAGCGGGGTCTACAATGAGCAGTTCTTC.

CDR3 protein: CASSPGWGQGFYEQYF. The CDR3 DNA reads TGCGCCAGCAGCCCGGGGTGGGGACAGGGGTTCTACGAGCAGTACTTC. The gene calls are TRBV5-1 and TRBJ2-7; 10 bases map to TRBD1. V lost 4 bases and J lost 3; bases outside the gene matches: 10. CDR3 length equals 16 residues. Germline CDR1 SGHRS, CDR2 YFSETQ. The variable domain in full, with the rest retrieved from reference TRBV5-1 and TRBJ2-7, is KAGVTQTPRYLIKTRGQQVTLSCSPISGHRSVSWYQQTPGQGLQFLFEYFSETQRNKGNFPGRFSGRQFSNSRSEMNVSTLELGDSALYLCASSPGWGQGFYEQYFGPGTRLTVT.

The sample holds one count of this clone. V gene TRBV11-3 combines with J gene TRBJ2-7; D might be TRBD1 (6 bases). V lost 6 bases and J 0 bases, leaving 12 bases between the germline ends. CDR3 length: 14 residues. The germline CDR1 and CDR2 sequences are SGHNT and YENEEA. CDR3 sequence (DNA): TGTGCCAGCAGGTACAACAGGGCCTCCTACGAGCAGTACTTC. This gives the protein CASRYNRASYEQYF.

Note on this clone: At one of its ends the junction is not consistent with the germline gene, which may arise from a read error. This sequence joins TRBV7-6 and TRBJ2-7; 9 nucleotides align to TRBD1. The CDR3 contains 16 residues. Germline V gene sequence: CDR1 SGHVS, CDR2 FNYEAQ. The CDR3 nucleotides read TGTGCCAGCAGCTTAGCCGAGGACAGGGGTTCCTCCGAGCAGTACTTC. Translation gives CASSLAEDRGSSEQYF.

The V gene is TRBV7-2, the J gene TRBJ2-7; 8 nucleotides line up with TRBD2. Unmatched junction bases numbered 17, after V lost 4 bases and J lost 3 bases. Germline V gives CDR1 SGHTA, CDR2 FQGNSA. The CDR3 is 18 amino acids. CDR3 coding DNA: TGTGCCAGCAGCTCTCACCATCAACTAGCGGAGGTTCTCTACGAGCAGTACTTC. Amino acid sequence: CASSSHHQLAEVLYEQYF.

The chain uses TRBV25-1 and TRBJ1-2; 11 nucleotides match TRBD1. The ends lost 5 bases at V and 8 bases at J; junction bases unmatched: 4. Germline CDR1 MGHDK, CDR2 SYGVNS. This CDR3 is 13 amino acids long. The CDR3 is CASSRTGGRGYTF. Here the CDR3 DNA reads TGTGCCAGCAGTAGGACAGGGGGCCGCGGCTACACCTTC.